The 20 T cell receptor beta chains in this list originate from one sample, sequenced in a study of post-analysis software for immune sequencing data (dated by TCRdb to the mid-2010s). No antigen is known for these receptors. Overall results and qualifications from the work: Four or five TRBV segments, including TRBV5-6, TRBV5-1 and TRBV20-1, were significantly more frequent in patients than controls.

The library was produced with PCR. Instrument on record: Illumina HiSeq 2500. To reduce PCR and sequencing biases, unique molecular identifiers were incorporated into the TCR beta cDNA libraries. Using fastp at Q25 and MiXCR, TCRdb reprocessed the public reads and kept productive beta chains. Each CDR3 protein gets just one entry, which takes the most common genes and DNA from the rows behind it. The sample yields hundreds of thousands of distinct CDR3 sequences; around 53% were counted once. In total, the top ten clones hold approximately 4.5% of the sample. Sequenced material: blood. The source of these receptors is a girl aged 10 to 17 with multiple sclerosis.

The chain employs TRBV12-3 or TRBV12-4 and TRBJ2-1, with 9 bases matching TRBD2. The V and J ends lost 2 bases and 12 bases, in that order; junction bases with no gene match: 11. This CDR3 is built from 15 residues. The CDR3 reads CASSLNSGGLMVQFF. The CDR3 coding sequence is TGTGCCAGCAGTTTAAATAGCGGGGGACTAATGGTGCAGTTCTTC.

The chain joins TRBV6-5 to TRBJ2-3; 8 nucleotides agree with TRBD1. Germline V CDR1 and CDR2: MNHEY, SVGAGI. The CDR3 consists of 15 residues. Trimming removed 4 bases from V and 4 bases from J; junction bases left unmatched: 7. CDR3 residues: CASSSGQGSADTQYF. The CDR3 DNA reads as TGTGCCAGCAGTTCCGGACAGGGTAGCGCAGATACGCAGTATTTT.

V gene TRBV20-1 combines with J gene TRBJ1-2; 8 bases line up with TRBD1. The CDR3 extends over 13 amino acids. Trimming removed 2 bases from V and 8 bases from J; junction bases left unmatched: 7. Germline CDR1 is DFQATT and CDR2 is SNEGSKA (reference sequence). The chain's CDR3 is CSARQQGAYGYTF. The DNA of the CDR3 is TGCAGTGCTAGACAGCAGGGGGCATACGGCTACACCTTC.

The chain has TRBV5-1 and TRBJ2-3; no reliable D call. The length of the CDR3 is 16 residues. Germline V CDR1 and CDR2: SGHRS, YFSETQ. Between the trimmed V and J ends, which lost 4 bases and 3 bases, there was a span of 18 bases. CDR3 sequence reads: CASSPAGRSRTDTQYF. CDR3 sequence (DNA): TGCGCCAGCAGCCCAGCTGGACGGAGTCGTACAGATACGCAGTATTTT.

This clonotype was picked up a small number of times. The chain combines TRBV3-1 with TRBJ1-4; D remains unclear. Germline V CDR1 and CDR2: LGHDT, YNNKEL (reference sequence). CDR3 length: 13 amino acids. Trimming stripped 5 bases from V and 8 bases from J, with 12 bases between. The CDR3: CASSAGFGEKLFF. Here the CDR3 DNA reads TGTGCCAGCAGCGCGGGATTCGGGGAAAAACTGTTTTTT.

The CDR3 region is CASSLGGNDYNSPLHF. CDR3 sequence (DNA): TGCGCCAGCAGCTTGGGAGGGAACGACTATAATTCACCCCTCCACTTT. This chain uses TRBV5-1 with TRBJ1-6; no firm D call. V lost 0 bases to trimming and J lost 3 bases, with 10 bases between them. The CDR3 contains 16 residues. Germline loops: CDR1 SGHRS, CDR2 YFSETQ.

This rearrangement joins TRBV29-1 to TRBJ1-2, with 8 bases aligning to TRBD1. This CDR3 is 12 amino acids long. Trimming at V came to 7 bases and at J to 7 bases, leaving 8 bases not matched to a gene. CDR1 SQVTM and CDR2 ANQGSEA come from the germline V gene. The CDR3 region has the DNA TGCAGCGCCTCAGGGGGCGCGGGTGGCTACACCTTC. It codes for CSASGGAGGYTF.

A single count supports this clonotype. This sequence joins TRBV7-2 and TRBJ2-3; D is unresolved. V was cut by 4 bases and J by 8 bases, with 16 bases left in between. This CDR3 region has 14 residues. Per germline, CDR1 SGHTA and CDR2 FQGNSA. In nucleotides, the CDR3 is TGTGCCAGCAGCTCCGACTTGTCAGCAGGTACGCAGTATTTT. Residues: CASSSDLSAGTQYF.

The V and J genes are TRBV20-1 and TRBJ2-1, with 11 bases fitting TRBD1. Germline CDR1 is DFQATT and CDR2 is SNEGSKA (reference sequence). V shed 2 bases and J 9 bases; nucleotides not matched to a gene: 6. The CDR3 consists of 14 residues. Written as DNA, the CDR3 is TGCAGTGCTAGATTCGGGACAGGGGGTGTTGAGCAGTTCTTC. It is translated as CSARFGTGGVEQFF.

This clonotype was counted only a few times. The J gene is TRBJ2-1, the V gene TRBV7-2; possibly TRBD1 or TRBD2 for D (5 bases each). Germline V gives CDR1 SGHTA, CDR2 FQGNSA. This CDR3 spans 15 amino acids. V was cut by 1 base and J by 5 bases, with 12 bases left in between. CDR3 sequence: CASSLGTGTHNEQFF. In DNA, the CDR3 is TGTGCCAGCAGCTTAGGTACGGGGACCCACAATGAGCAGTTCTTC.

Notes on this clonotype: The junction does not match germline at one end; this may be a read error. The chain is built from TRBV11-2 and TRBJ1-2, with TRBD1 matching over 8 bases. CDR1 is SGHAT, CDR2 FQNNGV, per germline. The length of the CDR3 is 16 residues. CDR3 region: CASSSIKGRGPDGYTF. The CDR3 DNA follows: TGTGCCAGCAGCTCTATTAAGGGCAGGGGGCCCGATGGATACACCTTC.

V usage is TRBV7-3 and J usage is TRBJ2-5, with TRBD2 identical over 11 bases. The CDR3 is 14 residues long. Germline V gene sequence: CDR1 SGHTA, CDR2 FQGTGA. J lost 11 bases, V lost 1 base, and 6 bases had no gene match. The CDR3 DNA reads as TGTGCCAGCAGCTTAAACCTAGCGGGGGGTGAGCAGTACTTC. This sequence encodes CASSLNLAGGEQYF.

V usage is TRBV2 and J usage is TRBJ1-6, with a possible D match to TRBD1 (5 bases). CDR1 and CDR2 from the germline V gene are SNHLY and FYNNEI. Trimming left V 6 bases short and J 3 bases short, with 9 bases between. The CDR3 covers 14 residues. The CDR3 spells CASRGTYYNSPLHF. In DNA form, the CDR3 reads TGTGCCAGCAGGGGGACCTACTATAATTCACCCCTCCACTTT.

The chain carries TRBV7-6 and TRBJ2-1, with D uncertain. This CDR3 comprises 13 residues. V lost 4 bases and J 9 bases, leaving 13 bases between the germline ends. Germline V gene data show CDR1 as SGHVS and CDR2 as FNYEAQ. The CDR3 loop is CASSSGFHGEQFF. Written as DNA, the CDR3 is TGTGCCAGCAGCTCCGGGTTTCATGGTGAGCAGTTCTTC.

The J gene is TRBJ2-7, the V gene TRBV10-3; no clear D gene. Trimming stripped 6 bases from V and 3 bases from J, with 9 bases between. This CDR3 is built from 12 residues. CDR1 is ENHRY and CDR2 is SYGVKD in the germline V gene. The CDR3 loop is CAIRGDNYEQYF. The CDR3 region has the DNA TGTGCCATCAGGGGTGATAACTACGAGCAGTACTTC.

The chain employs TRBV5-1 and TRBJ2-5, with 10 bases identical to TRBD2. V shed 1 base, J shed 1 base, and the junction held 7 bases outside the gene matches. The germline V gene encodes CDR1 SGHRS and CDR2 YFSETQ. This CDR3 is 17 amino acids long. The chain's CDR3 is CASSLFSLAGAQETQYF. The CDR3 DNA reads TGCGCCAGCAGCTTGTTCTCTCTAGCGGGGGCCCAAGAGACCCAGTACTTC.

The CDR3 DNA reads TGTGCCAGCAGCCCCATAGTGATGACTAGCGGGAGGGCCGGTATACCAAATGAGCAGTTCTTC. Its protein product is CASSPIVMTSGRAGIPNEQFF. The V gene is TRBV7-3, the J gene TRBJ2-1; 14 bases map to TRBD2. V lost 5 bases and J lost 7; bases outside the gene matches: 22. The V gene's germline CDR1 is SGHTA and CDR2 FQGTGA. CDR3 length: 21 residues.

The V gene is TRBV20-1, the J gene TRBJ2-5, with D unclear. From germline, CDR1 is DFQATT and CDR2 SNEGSKA (reference sequence). Trimming removed 0 bases from V and 2 bases from J, with 16 bases in between. The CDR3 length is 16 residues. CDR3 amino acids: CSARDSGLTIQETQYF. CDR3 sequence (DNA): TGCAGTGCTAGAGATAGTGGGCTGACGATTCAAGAGACCCAGTACTTC.

V is TRBV3-1 and J is TRBJ1-2; no clear D gene. Germline V lookup: CDR1 LGHDT, CDR2 YNNKEL (reference sequence). V lost 0 bases to trimming and J lost 4 bases, with 9 bases between them. The CDR3 has 14 amino acids. For the CDR3, the DNA is TGTGCCAGCAGCCAAGACACTGGGAGCTATGGCTACACCTTC. Translating it yields CASSQDTGSYGYTF.

This chain connects TRBV20-1 to TRBJ1-2; 9 bases match TRBD1. The CDR3 runs 12 residues. Germline V lookup: CDR1 DFQATT, CDR2 SNEGSKA (reference sequence). The chain's CDR3 is CKSFRDRDGYTF. The CDR3 DNA reads TGCAAATCCTTCCGGGACAGGGATGGCTACACCTTC.